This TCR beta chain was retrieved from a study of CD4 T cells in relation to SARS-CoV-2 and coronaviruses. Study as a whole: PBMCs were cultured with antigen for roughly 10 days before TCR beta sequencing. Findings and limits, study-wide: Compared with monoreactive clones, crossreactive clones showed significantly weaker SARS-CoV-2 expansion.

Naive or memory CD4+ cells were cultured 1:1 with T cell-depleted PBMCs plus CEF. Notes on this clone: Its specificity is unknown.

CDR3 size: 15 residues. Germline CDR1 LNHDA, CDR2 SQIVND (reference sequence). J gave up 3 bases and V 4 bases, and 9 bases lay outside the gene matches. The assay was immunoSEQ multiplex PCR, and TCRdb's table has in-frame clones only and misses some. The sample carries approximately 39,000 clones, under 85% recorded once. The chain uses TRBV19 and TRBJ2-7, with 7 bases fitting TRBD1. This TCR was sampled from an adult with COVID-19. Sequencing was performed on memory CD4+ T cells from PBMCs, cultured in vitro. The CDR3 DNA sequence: TGTGCCAGTAGTACTGGGGTACAGGGGTTCTACGAGCAGTACTTC. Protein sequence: CASSTGVQGFYEQYF.